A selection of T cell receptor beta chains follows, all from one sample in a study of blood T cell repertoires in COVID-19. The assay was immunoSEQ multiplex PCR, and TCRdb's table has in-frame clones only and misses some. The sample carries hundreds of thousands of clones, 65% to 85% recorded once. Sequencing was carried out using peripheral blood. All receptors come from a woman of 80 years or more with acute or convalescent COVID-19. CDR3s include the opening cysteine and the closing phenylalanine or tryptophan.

cdr3_aa: CASSMTVNTGELFF
v_call: TRBV19
j_call: TRBJ2-2
cdr3_length: 14

cdr3_aa: CASSLGGTRVTGELFF
v_call: TRBV19
j_call: TRBJ2-2
cdr3_length: 16

cdr3_aa: CASSLAWSPSYEQYF
v_call: TRBV11-1
j_call: TRBJ2-7
cdr3_length: 15

cdr3_aa: CASSLQGSYGYTF
v_call: TRBV27
j_call: TRBJ1-2
cdr3_length: 13

cdr3_aa: CASRPPGEETQYF
v_call: TRBV5-4
j_call: TRBJ2-5
cdr3_length: 13

cdr3_aa: CASSPPAQLLSGNTIYF
v_call: TRBV28
j_call: TRBJ1-3
cdr3_length: 17

cdr3_aa: CASSQDRANYGYTF
v_call: TRBV11-2
j_call: TRBJ1-2
cdr3_length: 14

cdr3_aa: CASRKPGQGPYEQYF
v_call: TRBV6-5
j_call: TRBJ2-7
cdr3_length: 15

cdr3_aa: CASHRGPPSYEQYF
v_call: TRBV6-5
j_call: TRBJ2-7
cdr3_length: 14

cdr3_aa: CASSLSWQADNYGYTF
v_call: TRBV7-8
j_call: TRBJ1-2
cdr3_length: 16

cdr3_aa: CASSLRTSGGLETQYF
v_call: TRBV4-1
j_call: TRBJ2-5
cdr3_length: 16

cdr3_aa: CASSLGAGGRGYYGYTF
v_call: TRBV5-4
j_call: TRBJ1-2
cdr3_length: 17

cdr3_aa: CASSQGRGLNYGYTF
v_call: TRBV3-1/TRBV3-2
j_call: TRBJ1-2
cdr3_length: 15

cdr3_aa: CASSLDRQNTEAFF
v_call: TRBV4-2
j_call: TRBJ1-1
cdr3_length: 14

cdr3_aa: CASSENLAGGIKETQYF
v_call: TRBV6-1
j_call: TRBJ2-5
cdr3_length: 17

cdr3_aa: CASSGGPRGGKYEQYF
v_call: TRBV9
j_call: TRBJ2-7
cdr3_length: 16

cdr3_aa: CASSREGTDTQYF
v_call: TRBV11-3
j_call: TRBJ2-3
cdr3_length: 13

cdr3_aa: CASSFGQGQNIQYF
v_call: TRBV5-4
j_call: TRBJ2-4
cdr3_length: 14

cdr3_aa: CASALGGINQPQHF
v_call: TRBV12-5
j_call: TRBJ1-5
cdr3_length: 14

cdr3_aa: CASSPVLSNEQFF
v_call: TRBV6-2/TRBV6-3
j_call: TRBJ2-1
cdr3_length: 13

cdr3_aa: CASSQDDRGFNGYTF
v_call: TRBV4-1
j_call: TRBJ1-2
cdr3_length: 15

cdr3_aa: CASSAGSAGSGYTF
v_call: TRBV6-5
j_call: TRBJ1-2
cdr3_length: 14